The 11 T cell receptor beta chains below come from one sample, sequenced in a study of cytomegalovirus exposure and HLA in healthy donors. The study ran its PCR with 60 Vbeta and 13 Jbeta primers. The table came from immunoSEQ multiplex PCR; TCRdb's copy has only in-frame clones and leaves some out. Seen here are tens of thousands of clones, around 9.1% observed once, and the top ten hold about 25%. Sequencing used PBMCs. The source is a man in his 60s in good health and CMV-seropositive.

This chain connects TRBV30 to TRBJ1-1, with D uncertain. V was pared by 5 bases and J by 4 bases, with 17 bases between. This CDR3 spans 14 amino acids. Germline CDR1 is GTSNPN and CDR2 is SVGIG (reference sequence). The CDR3 nucleotides are TGTGCCTGGGGTAGGACTCAAACGGGCACTGAAGCTTTCTTT. Protein: CAWGRTQTGTEAFF.

The chain links TRBV5-1 to TRBJ2-7; D may be TRBD1 (5 bases). This CDR3 has 14 residues. From germline, CDR1 is SGHRS and CDR2 YFSETQ. The V gene lost 1 base and the J gene lost 4 bases, with 12 bases spanning the gap. The DNA of the CDR3 is TGCGCCAGCAGCTTGAGGGGCGAAGTGTACGAGCAGTACTTC. Translated, it gives CASSLRGEVYEQYF.

This clone has a handful of counts. The chain carries TRBV7-9 and TRBJ2-1; D is perhaps TRBD2 (6 bases). The V gene's germline CDR1 is SEHNR and CDR2 FQNEAQ (reference sequence). Trimming shortened V by 4 bases and J by 2 bases, and 15 bases separated the two germline ends. The CDR3 is 16 amino acids. The CDR3 loop is CASSSTLAGTYNEQFF. For the CDR3, the DNA is TGTGCCAGCAGCTCTACTTTGGCGGGAACCTACAATGAGCAGTTCTTC.

This clone appeared a few times. The likely explanation is a read error, given a far larger clone one base away. The chain couples TRBV2 to TRBJ2-7, with 7 bases matching TRBD1. The V gene end was trimmed by 2 bases and the J gene end by 2 bases; junction bases not matched to a gene: 12. This CDR3 region has 17 residues. Per germline, CDR1 SNHLY and CDR2 FYNNEI. CDR3 coding DNA: TGTGCCAGCAGTGAATTTAGCACCCCCGGGACAGCCTACGAGCAGTACTTC. This sequence encodes CASSEFSTPGTAYEQYF.

This clone has only a few counts. Here the CDR3 reads CASSLGQANTGELFF. The DNA for the CDR3 is TGTGCCAGCAGTTTGGGACAGGCGAACACCGGGGAGCTGTTTTTT. The gene calls are TRBV6-5 and TRBJ2-2; the match to TRBD1 covers 8 bases. Trimming took 4 bases from V and 0 from J; bases not matched to a gene: 1. This CDR3 comprises 15 residues. The germline V gene encodes CDR1 MNHEY and CDR2 SVGAGI.

The chain uses TRBV19 and TRBJ1-6; no definite D call. With 3 bases removed from V and 0 bases from J, the gap between germline ends came to 6 bases. Germline CDR1 is LNHDA and CDR2 is SQIVND (reference sequence). This CDR3 spans 15 amino acids. The CDR3 reads CASSMGSSYNSPLHF. CDR3 coding DNA: TGTGCCAGTAGTATGGGGAGCTCCTATAATTCACCCCTCCACTTT.

This clone was detected only a few times. The CDR3 nucleotides read TGTGCCACCTCGGACAGGGGGAATGAAAAACTGTTTTTT. Protein: CATSDRGNEKLFF. The chain combines TRBV19 with TRBJ1-4; 10 bases are shared with TRBD1. V lost 10 bases to trimming and J lost 5 bases; unmatched junction nucleotides: 4. The CDR3 loop spans 13 amino acids. CDR1 and CDR2 from the germline V gene are LNHDA and SQIVND (reference sequence).

A few counts support this clone. This chain connects TRBV7-6 to TRBJ2-1; 12 bases match TRBD2. The V segment lost 4 bases and the J segment 5 bases; nucleotides outside the gene matches: 15. This CDR3 has 19 residues. CDR1 SGHVS and CDR2 FNYEAQ come from the germline V gene. The chain's CDR3 is CASSSGTPGLAGQNNEQFF. CDR3 in DNA: TGTGCCAGCAGCTCGGGGACACCTGGACTAGCGGGACAGAACAATGAGCAGTTCTTC.

This clone was counted a few times. The chain couples TRBV30 to TRBJ2-3, with D unclear. This CDR3 region has 11 residues. V lost 0 bases to trimming and J lost 5 bases, with 3 bases between them. Per the germline V gene, CDR1 is GTSNPN and CDR2 is SVGIG (reference sequence). The CDR3 sequence is CAWSVGDTQYF. Here the CDR3 DNA reads TGTGCCTGGAGTGTCGGAGATACGCAGTATTTT.

Only a few counts were recorded for this clone. The chain uses TRBV19 and TRBJ2-2, with D perhaps TRBD2 (5 bases). The CDR3 extends over 15 amino acids. The germline V gene encodes CDR1 LNHDA and CDR2 SQIVND (reference sequence). Deletions cut 7 bases from V and 7 bases from J, with 19 bases between. The DNA of the CDR3 is TGTGCCAGTATGAGCGGACCGCGCTTCGGCGGGGAGCTGTTTTTT. Residues: CASMSGPRFGGELFF.

The chain is built from TRBV18 and TRBJ1-2, with a weak D call TRBD1 (5 bases). Trimming removed 5 bases at V and 11 bases at J, with 12 bases between. Germline CDR1 reads KGHSH; CDR2 reads LQKENI. The CDR3 spans 11 residues. The CDR3 loop is CASSTQEEYTF. The CDR3 nucleotides are TGTGCCAGCTCAACACAGGAGGAGTACACCTTC.